These 18 T cell receptor beta chains came from one sample sequenced in a study of T cell responses to AZD1222 COVID-19 vaccine. The data were produced by immunoSEQ multiplex PCR, yet TCRdb's version contains in-frame clones alone and is incomplete. The data show under 85,000 clones, approximately 91% seen once. The sample here was peripheral blood, taken on day 0 of MenACWY control vaccination. These receptors were taken from an adult in good health.

V gene TRBV11-1 combines with J gene TRBJ1-6; TRBD1 is a possible D gene (5 bases). V lost 5 bases, J lost 6 bases, and 11 bases lay in between. The CDR3 runs to 14 residues. Germline V gene sequence: CDR1 SGHAT, CDR2 FQDESV (reference sequence). CDR3 in amino acids: CASSMGPSNSPLHF. In DNA, the CDR3 is TGTGCCAGCAGCATGGGACCCTCTAATTCACCCCTCCACTTT.

The chain has TRBV4-1 and TRBJ2-1; D assignment may be TRBD1 or TRBD2 (5 bases each). Between the trimmed V and J ends, which lost 1 base and 12 bases, there was a span of 10 bases. Germline lookup yields CDR1 MGHRA and CDR2 YSYEKL. The CDR3 loop spans 12 amino acids. The CDR3 spells CASSQGGAGQFF. DNA for the CDR3: TGCGCCAGCAGCCAAGGAGGGGCGGGGCAGTTCTTC.

The rearrangement joins TRBV4-1 to TRBJ2-7; D unclear. The ends were cut back, 1 base at V and 6 bases at J, with 16 bases in the middle. CDR1 MGHRA and CDR2 YSYEKL come from the germline V gene. The CDR3 has 15 amino acids. The CDR3 spells CASSQVLHSTSEQYF. CDR3 bases: TGCGCCAGCAGCCAAGTTCTCCACAGTACGTCCGAGCAGTACTTC.

V gene TRBV27 combines with J gene TRBJ2-2; TRBD1 aligns across 7 bases. With 5 bases clipped from V and 5 bases from J, the junction kept 5 bases outside the gene matches. Germline CDR1 reads MNHEY; CDR2 reads SMNVEV (reference sequence). The CDR3 has 14 residues. CDR3 bases: TGTGCCAGCAGTACAGGGGTAAGGACCGGGGAGCTGTTTTTT. This encodes CASSTGVRTGELFF.

This rearrangement joins TRBV5-4 to TRBJ1-3, with TRBD1 as a possible D gene (5 bases). The CDR3 has 16 residues. V was pared by 0 bases and J by 0 bases, with 10 bases between. Per the germline V gene, CDR1 is SGHNT and CDR2 is YYREEE (reference sequence). CDR3 sequence (DNA): TGTGCCAGCAGCTTGGCTGGGGGAATCTCTGGAAACACCATATATTTT. As protein: CASSLAGGISGNTIYF.

The V and J genes are TRBV3-1 (or the pseudogene TRBV3-2) and TRBJ1-6, with D possibly matching TRBD1 (6 bases). The CDR3 extends over 15 amino acids. CDR1 and CDR2 (germline): LGHDT, YNNKEL (reference sequence). V dropped 3 bases and J dropped 8 bases, with 14 bases sitting between them. CDR3 in DNA: TGTGCCAGCAGCCAGGGCAGGGGATGGGATTCACCCCTCCACTTT. Its protein is CASSQGRGWDSPLHF.

The genes are TRBV7-6 and TRBJ2-7, with 11 bases aligning to TRBD2. Looked up from germline, CDR1 is SGHVS and CDR2 is FNYEAQ. The V gene end was trimmed by 0 bases and the J gene end by 0 bases; junction bases not matched to a gene: 7. The CDR3 is 18 amino acids. The CDR3 is CASSLASSGGRSSYEQYF. CDR3 coding DNA: TGTGCCAGCAGCTTAGCGTCTAGCGGGGGGCGAAGCTCCTACGAGCAGTACTTC.

V is TRBV7-2 and J is TRBJ2-5; 9 bases fit TRBD2. Trimming cost V 0 bases and J 5 bases; bases outside gene matches: 10. The CDR3 is 17 amino acids. CDR1 and CDR2 (germline): SGHTA, FQGNSA. The CDR3 nucleotides read TGTGCCAGCAGCTTAGCAGGTAGCGGGGGTTTCCGGGAGACCCAGTACTTC. Residues: CASSLAGSGGFRETQYF.

This chain connects TRBV27 to TRBJ1-2, with 9 bases matching TRBD1. Germline loops: CDR1 MNHEY, CDR2 SMNVEV (reference sequence). The V segment lost 5 bases and the J segment 7 bases; nucleotides outside the gene matches: 8. This CDR3 is built from 14 residues. Written as DNA, the CDR3 is TGTGCCAGCAGTATAACCGGGACAGGGTTTGGCTACACCTTC. Its translation is CASSITGTGFGYTF.

The V call is TRBV5-1, the J call TRBJ2-2; maybe TRBD1 (6 bases). CDR3 length: 16 amino acids. Germline CDR1 is SGHRS and CDR2 is YFSETQ. V was shortened by 4 bases and J by 1 base, with 14 bases between the two germline ends. CDR3 DNA sequence: TGCGCCAGCAGCCCCCAGGGGCCCCTGAACACCGGGGAGCTGTTTTTT. Translation: CASSPQGPLNTGELFF.

The J gene is TRBJ2-2, the V gene TRBV5-4; 11 bases line up with TRBD2. Looked up from germline, CDR1 is SGHNT and CDR2 is YYREEE (reference sequence). Trimming cost V 0 bases and J 5 bases; bases outside gene matches: 6. This CDR3 has 17 amino acids. The CDR3: CASSLGLAGGKTGELFF. CDR3 nucleotides: TGTGCCAGCAGCTTGGGGCTAGCGGGGGGCAAAACCGGGGAGCTGTTTTTT.

The V gene is TRBV7-6, the J gene TRBJ2-2; 8 nucleotides align to TRBD1. The trim removed 8 bases at V and 5 bases at J, leaving 10 bases unmatched. This CDR3 has 15 residues. Germline V gene sequence: CDR1 SGHVS, CDR2 FNYEAQ. CDR3 coding DNA: TGTGCCAGCCGGATGGCAGGGGGCGCTACCGGGGAGCTGTTTTTT. Protein sequence: CASRMAGGATGELFF.

The chain has TRBV6-5 and TRBJ1-1; D is uncertain. This CDR3 has 15 amino acids. Looked up from germline, CDR1 is MNHEY and CDR2 is SVGAGI. The V and J ends lost 0 bases and 4 bases respectively, with 12 bases between them. DNA of the CDR3: TGTGCCAGCAGTTACTCAAAGTTTCTGGGCACTGAAGCTTTCTTT. Translating it yields CASSYSKFLGTEAFF.

The V call is TRBV6-2 or TRBV6-3, the J call TRBJ1-5; the match to TRBD1 covers 11 bases. The CDR3 is 16 amino acids. V lost 6 bases to trimming and J lost 1 base; unmatched junction nucleotides: 5. Germline CDR1 is MNHEY and CDR2 is SVGEGT. CDR3 region: CASSPGTGGSNQPQHF. CDR3 sequence (DNA): TGTGCCAGCAGCCCTGGGACAGGGGGGAGCAATCAGCCCCAGCATTTT.

There are a few counts of this clone. The V and J genes are TRBV2 and TRBJ1-6, with no clear D. The CDR3 is made up of 14 amino acids. With 8 bases removed from V and 5 bases from J, the gap between germline ends came to 13 bases. Germline CDR1 is SNHLY and CDR2 is FYNNEI. The CDR3 DNA follows: TGTGCCAGCGGTCCTCCAACGGATAATTCACCCCTCCACTTT. Amino acid sequence: CASGPPTDNSPLHF.

This chain uses TRBV2 with TRBJ1-1; D gene unclear. Germline CDR1 reads SNHLY; CDR2 reads FYNNEI. Deletions cut 6 bases from V and 4 bases from J, with 6 bases between. The CDR3 sequence is 11 residues long. This CDR3 is CASRLRTEAFF. The CDR3 DNA reads TGTGCCAGCAGGCTACGCACTGAAGCTTTCTTT.

V is TRBV12-3 or TRBV12-4 and J is TRBJ1-1; D gene uncertain. The V end lost 3 bases, the J end lost 2 bases, and 7 bases lay between the germline ends. The CDR3 contains 13 residues. The CDR3 region is CASSFLENTEAFF. The CDR3 DNA reads as TGTGCCAGCAGTTTCCTGGAAAACACTGAAGCTTTCTTT.

The chain uses TRBV5-1 and TRBJ2-3; either TRBD1 or TRBD2 may supply D (6 bases each). This CDR3 is 15 amino acids long. Trimming took off 0 bases at V and 4 bases at J, with 12 bases between the two ends. Germline CDR1 and CDR2: SGHRS and YFSETQ. In DNA form, the CDR3 reads TGCGCCAGCAGCTTGGGGGGGGCGAAAGCAGATACGCAGTATTTT. It codes for CASSLGGAKADTQYF.